The T cell receptor (beta chain) under discussion was sequenced for a study of spatial heterogeneity in lung cancer. Looking at the study overall: Alpha-chain sequences were consistently detected in smaller numbers than beta-chain sequences.

This clonotype has at least ten counts. This CDR3 is 15 amino acids long. The V gene's germline CDR1 is MNHEY and CDR2 SVGEGT. V dropped 4 bases and J dropped 9 bases, with 16 bases sitting between them. TCRdb recomputed calls from the 5' RACE reads with MiXCR, one row per CDR3 protein. The sample carries approximately 49,000 distinct CDR3 sequences, roughly 5% recorded once. Time point described: sample taken at primary tumor resection. Whole RNA, isolated from tumor, nontumor lung or frozen PBMC, was sequenced without prior sorting. This TCR came from a male donor with early-stage non-small cell lung cancer. The V gene is TRBV6-2 or TRBV6-3, the J gene TRBJ1-6; a possible D gene is TRBD1 (6 bases). Source: PBMCs, taken at surgery. The CDR3 nucleotides read TGTGCCAGCAGTTCATCCCGAGGGGGGGTTTCACCCCTCCACTTT. This translates into CASSSSRGGVSPLHF.